This T cell receptor (beta chain) was recovered during a study of tumor and adjacent non-tumor tissue in lung cancer. Study-level findings and limits: Higher tumor TCR diversity was associated with shorter survival.

As regards this clonotype: The antigen is not known. At one of its ends the junction is not consistent with the germline gene, which may arise from a read error.

CDR3 length equals 13 residues. CDR1 and CDR2 from the germline V gene are MNHNS and SASEGT. This sample's RNA came from whole unsorted tissue. This non-tumor lung sample came from over 3 cm beyond the tumor edge. Newly diagnosed lung cancer patients had thoracic surgery in China, August–November 2014, without prior chemotherapy. Three rounds of nested PCR, following a modified ARM-PCR protocol, produced the TCRbeta library. From the multiplex PCR reads, TCRdb called clonotypes with MiXCR, one entry per CDR3 protein. In the table there are approximately 53,000 distinct CDR3 sequences, 74% of which are singletons.

This chain links TRBV6-1 with TRBJ2-3; 7 nucleotides align to TRBD2. The sample comprised distant non-tumor lung tissue. This receptor was obtained from a woman aged 55-70 years with non-small cell lung cancer. DNA for the CDR3: TGTACCAGCAGTGATACTAGCGCGGATACGCAGTATTTT. Protein product: CTSSDTSADTQYF.